This is a list of T cell receptor beta chains from one sample in a study of cytomegalovirus exposure and HLA in healthy donors. TCRdb's copy holds only in-frame clones and misses some; the assay was immunoSEQ multiplex PCR. The sample carries approximately 190,000 clones, around four fifths recorded once. Sequencing used PBMCs. The receptor set was obtained from a middle-aged man in good health and CMV-seropositive. The conserved cysteine and the conserved F or W are not part of the CDR3 here. A D gene is named only where the DNA matches it firmly. Where a row states a size, it is once, few, many or the class of an expanded clone; other rows omit it.

j_call,d_call,v_call,clone_size,cdr3_aa
TRBJ2-3,NA,TRBV6-1,few,ASKRQYGADTQY
TRBJ2-1,TRBD2,TRBV27,once,ASSNTSSGRV
TRBJ2-7,TRBD1,TRBV15,once,ATSSEGTGDSYEQY
TRBJ2-1,NA,TRBV7-2,NA,ASSPGRQGSKF
TRBJ2-7,TRBD1,TRBV7-3,NA,ASSLVGQGVREQY
TRBJ2-7,NA,TRBV30,few,AWSVSLTPQVTYEQY
TRBJ1-2,NA,TRBV5-5,NA,ASSLFGGSRVNYGYT
TRBJ2-7,TRBD2,TRBV5-1,NA,ASSGGLAGEISEQY
TRBJ2-7,TRBD1,TRBV7-9,NA,ASSSRQGSSYEQY
TRBJ2-3,NA,TRBV7-8,once,ASSTVLAADTQY
TRBJ2-7,TRBD2,TRBV28,NA,ASRLLAGGRYEQY
TRBJ2-1,NA,TRBV7-2,NA,ASSPLEDEQF
TRBJ2-1,NA,TRBV14,NA,ASSQDQLNEQF
TRBJ1-1,NA,TRBV5-4,NA,AFIGINTEAF
TRBJ1-5,NA,TRBV28,NA,ASKPTQGSNQPQH
TRBJ1-3,NA,TRBV28,NA,ASSPEGSGNTIY
TRBJ1-1,TRBD1,TRBV6-1,NA,ASSDPTGSSGTGVHTEAF
TRBJ2-1,TRBD2,TRBV5-1,NA,ASKREYSYNEQF
TRBJ2-1,NA,TRBV7-8,NA,ASSLGVRGDEQF
TRBJ2-7,TRBD2,TRBV28,NA,ASSSPPSGRYEQY
TRBJ2-7,TRBD2,TRBV27,once,AAKPLAGDSYEQY
TRBJ1-2,TRBD1,TRBV27,NA,ASSLRLQGPNYGYT
TRBJ2-7,NA,TRBV7-2,NA,ASSSTSFSYEQY
TRBJ2-3,NA,TRBV29-1,NA,SVVSTAGLPSTDTQY
TRBJ2-7,NA,TRBV27,NA,ASSYGSGIYEQY
TRBJ2-2,TRBD1,TRBV19,NA,ASNRGLAGELF
TRBJ1-2,TRBD1,TRBV19,NA,ASSIVDRDVYGYT
TRBJ1-5,NA,TRBV27,NA,ASSASGRAQIAPQH
TRBJ2-1,NA,TRBV29-1,NA,SAEEGSYNEQF
TRBJ2-7,NA,TRBV28,NA,ASSLRAGWAPWQY
TRBJ2-3,TRBD1,TRBV18,NA,ASSPIKQGAGTDTQY
TRBJ2-7,NA,TRBV5-1,NA,ASREQGHEQY
TRBJ1-2,TRBD1,TRBV27,NA,ASSSIHRGLGYT
NA,TRBD2,TRBV27,NA,ASSLGGGSSYEQY
TRBJ2-1,NA,TRBV27,NA,ASQTLYNEQF
TRBJ2-3,NA,TRBV7-3,NA,ASRGRGSDTQY
TRBJ1-4,TRBD1,TRBV7-3,NA,ASSPDRAMVKLF
TRBJ1-2,NA,TRBV9,NA,ASSVSGSSSYGYT
TRBJ2-7,NA,TRBV28,NA,ASSLRQGGYEQY
TRBJ1-1,TRBD1,TRBV7-6,NA,ASSLGTGTNTEAF
TRBJ2-7,TRBD2,TRBV5-6,NA,ASSSRGIAGAGEQC
TRBJ2-3,TRBD2,TRBV29-1,NA,SVAGLQTSTDTQY
TRBJ1-2,NA,TRBV6-1,NA,ASSQDRPARYGYT
TRBJ2-7,TRBD1,TRBV6-1,NA,ASIRQGGLAGEQY
TRBJ2-5,NA,TRBV18,NA,ASSPEESTQY
TRBJ2-7,NA,TRBV11-2,few,ASSSLPGSSYEQY
TRBJ1-4,NA,TRBV29-1,NA,SVYDSVATNEKLF
TRBJ1-2,NA,TRBV7-2,few,ASSLTPQIRQKTNYGYT
TRBJ2-7,TRBD1,TRBV29-1,NA,SVETGVDYEQY
TRBJ1-1,TRBD1,TRBV6-1,NA,ASSVGQLDRAF
TRBJ2-2,TRBD1,TRBV5-1,NA,ASSRTGGPGELF
TRBJ2-2,TRBD2,TRBV27,few,ASSFLAGSGTGELF
TRBJ1-1,TRBD1,TRBV5-1,NA,ASSSGYLGQGAEAF